The 18 T cell receptor beta chains listed next were all sequenced from one sample in a study of STAT5B mutations in CD4+ large granular lymphocyte leukemia. Profiling relied on immunoSEQ multiplex PCR, and the TCRdb table lists in-frame clones only, not all of them. The data show around 29,000 clones, more than 65% seen once. The specimen sequenced was CD4+ T cells from blood buffy coats. The receptors were gathered from a human donor in good health.

The chain uses TRBV4-2 and TRBJ1-2; possible D gene TRBD1, 5 bases. The CDR3 runs 14 residues. V was pared by 0 bases and J by 5 bases, with 10 bases between. The germline gives CDR1 LGHNA, CDR2 YNFKEQ. In DNA, the CDR3 is TGTGCCAGCAGCCAAGATTTGGGGGGGTATGGCTACACCTTC. Its translation: CASSQDLGGYGYTF.

This clone turned up a few times. The chain combines TRBV28 with TRBJ2-2; perhaps TRBD2 as D (5 bases). Trimming cost V 6 bases and J 4 bases, with 9 bases left between them. The CDR3 covers 13 residues. CDR1 MDHEN and CDR2 SYDVKM come from the germline V gene. Written as DNA, the CDR3 is TGTGCCAGCAGAGAGGGCTTCACCGGGGAGCTGTTTTTT. Translating it yields CASREGFTGELFF.

V and J are TRBV13 and TRBJ2-3; D remains ambiguous. The germline V and J ends were trimmed by 3 bases and 4 bases, with 2 bases remaining between them. The CDR3 extends over 11 amino acids. The germline V gene encodes CDR1 PRHDT and CDR2 FYEKMQ (reference sequence). This chain's CDR3 is CASSFSDTQYF. The DNA for the CDR3 is TGTGCCAGCAGCTTTTCAGATACGCAGTATTTT.

The chain couples TRBV11-2 to TRBJ2-7; 10 bases map to TRBD1. After removal of 4 bases from V and 4 bases from J, the junction contained 7 bases not matched to a gene. Germline V gene sequence: CDR1 SGHAT, CDR2 FQNNGV. The CDR3 runs to 15 residues. CDR3 sequence (DNA): TGTGCCAGCAGCTGGGGACAGGGGAGTCGTTACGAGCAGTACTTC. Its protein product is CASSWGQGSRYEQYF.

V is TRBV6-5 and J is TRBJ2-7; D might be TRBD2 (7 bases). V was pared by 6 bases and J by 6 bases, with 18 bases between. Germline V gene sequence: CDR1 MNHEY, CDR2 SVGAGI. The CDR3 is 14 residues long. This CDR3 is CASSFGGPSREQYF. CDR3 in DNA: TGTGCCAGCAGCTTCGGGGGGCCGAGCCGCGAGCAGTACTTC.

This sequence joins TRBV11-2 and TRBJ2-5, with 9 nucleotides matching TRBD1. Germline V lookup: CDR1 SGHAT, CDR2 FQNNGV. The CDR3 sequence is 15 residues long. The junction had 6 bases not matched to a gene; V was cut back by 3 bases and J by 4 bases. This chain's CDR3 is CASSLTGGDVETQYF. The CDR3 DNA reads as TGTGCCAGCAGCTTGACAGGGGGAGACGTAGAGACCCAGTACTTC. The full variable domain, completed using reference TRBV11-2 and TRBJ2-5, is EAGVAQSPRYKIIEKRQSVAFWCNPISGHATLYWYQQILGQGPKLLIQFQNNGVVDDSQLPKDRFSAERLKGVDSTLKIQPAKLEDSAVYLCASSLTGGDVETQYFGPGTRLLVL.

This clone was observed a single time. The gene calls are TRBV6-1 and TRBJ2-7; 9 bases agree with TRBD1. Trimming at V came to 5 bases and at J to 6 bases, leaving 5 bases not matched to a gene. This CDR3 has 13 amino acids. Germline lookup yields CDR1 MNHNS and CDR2 SASEGT. For the CDR3, the DNA is TGTGCCAGCAGTCGGACAGGGGCGAGCGAGCAGTACTTC. This encodes CASSRTGASEQYF.

This chain uses TRBV19 with TRBJ2-2; 13 bases map to TRBD2. V lost 8 bases, J lost 3 bases, and 9 bases stayed unmatched. CDR1 is LNHDA, CDR2 SQIVND, per germline (reference sequence). The CDR3 length is 17 residues. The CDR3 here is CASEILAGGPDTGELFF. As DNA, the CDR3 is TGTGCCAGTGAAATACTAGCGGGGGGGCCGGACACCGGGGAGCTGTTTTTT.

J is TRBJ1-4 and V is TRBV13; D is uncertain. CDR1 PRHDT and CDR2 FYEKMQ come from the germline V gene (reference sequence). The CDR3 has 14 amino acids. Trimming cost V 5 bases and J 5 bases, with 12 bases left between them. The CDR3 reads CASSLTPANEKLFF. The CDR3 DNA follows: TGTGCCAGCAGCCTGACACCGGCAAATGAAAAACTGTTTTTT.

V usage is TRBV19 and J usage is TRBJ2-2; D possibly matches TRBD1 or TRBD2 (6 bases each). CDR3 length: 16 residues. Germline-derived CDR1 and CDR2 are LNHDA and SQIVND (reference sequence). The V and J ends lost 5 bases and 2 bases respectively, with 15 bases between them. The CDR3, as DNA: TGTGCCAGTAGTCAAGGAGGGGGACTCAACACCGGGGAGCTGTTTTTT. This codes for CASSQGGGLNTGELFF.

The chain joins TRBV21-1 to TRBJ2-3; the table names TRBD2, a call not compared with the DNA. TRBV21-1 is assigned pseudogene status. This CDR3 is built from 17 residues. CDR3 in DNA: TGTGCCAGCAGCAAGACTAGCGGGGGGCTCCGTTTGGATACGCAGTATTTT. Translating it yields CASSKTSGGLRLDTQYF.

There are a few counts of this clone. The chain joins TRBV2 to TRBJ1-2, with D perhaps matching TRBD1 (5 bases). From germline, CDR1 is SNHLY and CDR2 FYNNEI. The V end lost 1 base, the J end lost 4 bases, and 13 bases lay between the germline ends. The CDR3 is 15 amino acids. CDR3 coding DNA: TGTGCCAGCAGTGAAGGCCCCGGGACGGTCTATGGCTACACCTTC. It encodes CASSEGPGTVYGYTF.

This chain uses TRBV4-3 with TRBJ1-2; 10 bases agree with TRBD1. V was clipped by 3 bases and J by 5 bases; unmatched bases: 12. From germline, CDR1 is LGHNA and CDR2 YSLEER. The CDR3 covers 17 residues. The CDR3 loop reads CASSQLGPGQGIYGYTF. In DNA, the CDR3 is TGCGCCAGCAGCCAGTTAGGTCCGGGACAGGGGATTTATGGCTACACCTTC.

The chain carries TRBV27 and TRBJ2-5, with TRBD2 matching 13 bases. There are 19 residues in the CDR3. The V gene end was trimmed by 6 bases and the J gene end by 10 bases; junction bases not matched to a gene: 23. Germline CDR1 is MNHEY and CDR2 is SMNVEV (reference sequence). DNA for the CDR3: TGTGCCAGCAGCTCCCTTAGTACTAGCGGGGGGGCAATGCACCTTGGCCAGTACTTC. It is translated as CASSSLSTSGGAMHLGQYF.

The chain combines TRBV15 with TRBJ2-3; TRBD2 might be the D (6 bases). The CDR3 is 16 amino acids. The V end lost 0 bases, the J end lost 2 bases, and 12 bases lay between the germline ends. Germline V CDR1 and CDR2: LNHNV, YYDKDF (reference sequence). The CDR3, as DNA: TGTGCCACCAGCAGAGATCCCAGCGGGCCCACAGATACGCAGTATTTT. Amino acid sequence: CATSRDPSGPTDTQYF. Full variable domain (rest looked up from reference TRBV15 and TRBJ2-3): DAMVIQNPRYQVTQFGKPVTLSCSQTLNHNVMYWYQQKSSQAPKLLFHYYDKDFNNEADTPDNFQSRRPNTSFCFLDIRSPGLGDTAMYLCATSRDPSGPTDTQYFGPGTRLTVL.

This chain joins TRBV6-5 and TRBJ1-2; no definite D call. The germline V gene encodes CDR1 MNHEY and CDR2 SVGAGI. V was cut by 6 bases and J by 5 bases, with 10 bases left in between. This CDR3 has 12 residues. The CDR3 region is CASRRSGYGYTF. The CDR3 nucleotides are TGTGCCAGCAGGCGATCTGGATATGGCTACACCTTC.

The V call is TRBV6-5, the J call TRBJ1-2; D may be TRBD1 (5 bases). This CDR3 has 15 residues. Per the germline V gene, CDR1 is MNHEY and CDR2 is SVGAGI. The V end was cut by 0 bases, the J end by 9 bases, with 17 bases between. CDR3 DNA: TGTGCCAGCAGTTACTCGATAAGGGGTGATGCCAGCTACACCTTC. This encodes CASSYSIRGDASYTF.

This chain's CDR3 is CASSQGTAVNTEAFF. The CDR3 DNA follows: TGCGCCAGCAGCCAGGGGACAGCCGTGAACACTGAAGCTTTCTTT. V and J are TRBV4-1 and TRBJ1-1; 7 bases agree with TRBD1. The CDR3 consists of 15 residues. Per germline, CDR1 MGHRA and CDR2 YSYEKL. The trim removed 3 bases at V and 0 bases at J, leaving 4 bases unmatched.